This entry concerns a single T cell receptor (beta chain). This specimen belongs to a study of shared clonotypes between healthy human individuals. Only in-frame clones appear in the TCRdb table, and some are missing; sequencing was by immunoSEQ multiplex PCR. The sample carries approximately 1.1 million clones, around 78% recorded once. The CDR3 runs to 17 residues. V was cut by 1 base and J by 2 bases, with 18 bases left in between. The germline CDR1 and CDR2 sequences are SGHTA and FQGNSA. Sequenced material: memory CD4+ T cells from PBMCs. Regarding subset: CD45RA-negative fraction. The genes are TRBV7-2 and TRBJ2-7, with a weak D call TRBD2 (5 bases). The receptor's source is a young man in good health. Some clones in this sample may be carry-over from other donors' samples. The CDR3 sequence: CASSLVSIGKNPYEQYF. The CDR3 DNA is TGTGCCAGCAGCTTAGTATCGATCGGGAAAAACCCCTACGAGCAGTACTTC.